The 21 T cell receptor beta chains below come from one sample, sequenced in a study of cytomegalovirus exposure and HLA in healthy donors. Primers for the PCR totalled 60 Vbeta and 13 Jbeta. Produced via immunoSEQ multiplex PCR; TCRdb's table is partial and in-frame only. In the table there are around 180,000 clones, 84% of which are singletons. The sequenced sample was PBMCs. Receptor source: a man between 18 and 35 years old in good health and CMV-seronegative.

V and J are TRBV28 and TRBJ2-7; D is perhaps TRBD2 (6 bases). Trimming removed 2 bases at V and 6 bases at J, with 8 bases between. The CDR3 has 12 residues. CDR1 and CDR2 from the germline V gene are MDHEN and SYDVKM. Here the CDR3 reads CASSLMGGEQYF. Here the CDR3 DNA reads TGTGCCAGCAGTTTAATGGGGGGCGAGCAGTACTTC.

The chain is built from TRBV4-1 and TRBJ1-4; D gene unclear. The V gene lost 3 bases and the J gene lost 5 bases, with 16 bases spanning the gap. Germline V gives CDR1 MGHRA, CDR2 YSYEKL. The CDR3 length is 16 residues. The CDR3 region is CASSHPLAGKNEKLFF. CDR3 nucleotide sequence: TGCGCCAGCAGCCACCCCCTCGCGGGGAAGAATGAAAAACTGTTTTTT.

V gene TRBV5-1 combines with J gene TRBJ2-3; D might be TRBD1 (5 bases). Germline V CDR1 and CDR2: SGHRS, YFSETQ. The CDR3 has 16 residues. Trimming removed 0 bases at V and 2 bases at J, with 13 bases between. This CDR3 reads CASSLGGHYFTDTQYF. The DNA of the CDR3 is TGCGCCAGCAGCTTGGGGGGCCACTACTTCACAGATACGCAGTATTTT. Looking up the rest from reference TRBV5-1 and TRBJ2-3 gives the full variable domain: KAGVTQTPRYLIKTRGQQVTLSCSPISGHRSVSWYQQTPGQGLQFLFEYFSETQRNKGNFPGRFSGRQFSNSRSEMNVSTLELGDSALYLCASSLGGHYFTDTQYFGPGTRLTVL.

This sequence joins TRBV6-5 and TRBJ1-4; 8 nucleotides agree with TRBD1. V was pared by 4 bases and J by 8 bases, with 9 bases of the junction left unmatched. Germline lookup yields CDR1 MNHEY and CDR2 SVGAGI. This CDR3 has 15 residues. CDR3 region: CASSSAGTGSEKLFF. The DNA of the CDR3 is TGTGCCAGCAGTTCAGCCGGGACAGGATCCGAAAAACTGTTTTTT.

The genes are TRBV29-1 and TRBJ2-2; D gene unclear. Trimming stripped 4 bases from V and 4 bases from J, with 7 bases between. The length of the CDR3 is 12 residues. Germline V gene sequence: CDR1 SQVTM, CDR2 ANQGSEA. CDR3 coding DNA: TGCAGCGTTGGAGGCTCCACCGGGGAGCTGTTTTTT. Translated, it gives CSVGGSTGELFF.

The gene calls are TRBV5-4 and TRBJ2-7; 10 nucleotides match TRBD2. Looked up from germline, CDR1 is SGHNT and CDR2 is YYREEE (reference sequence). The CDR3 has 14 amino acids. V shed 0 bases, J shed 5 bases, and the junction held 2 bases outside the gene matches. CDR3 coding DNA: TGTGCCAGCAGCTTGGGGGGACTAGCGAACGAGCAGTACTTC. As protein: CASSLGGLANEQYF.

The chain recombines TRBV6-1 with TRBJ1-2; D unresolved. V was pared by 5 bases and J by 1 base, with 5 bases between. CDR3 length: 12 amino acids. Germline CDR1 and CDR2: MNHNS and SASEGT. This CDR3 is CASSLNNYGYTF. The CDR3 coding sequence is TGTGCCAGCAGTCTAAATAACTATGGCTACACCTTC.

This chain connects TRBV25-1 to TRBJ2-2; no firm D call. This CDR3 contains 13 residues. Trimming pared 4 bases from V and 5 bases from J, leaving 8 bases between. Germline loops: CDR1 MGHDK, CDR2 SYGVNS. The CDR3 DNA is TGTGCCAGCAGTGTACGCGGAACCGGGGAGCTGTTTTTT. Translated, it gives CASSVRGTGELFF. Together with reference TRBV25-1 and TRBJ2-2, the CDR3 gives the full variable domain: EADIYQTPRYLVIGTGKKITLECSQTMGHDKMYWYQQDPGMELHLIHYSYGVNSTEKGDLSSESTVSRIRTEHFPLTLESARPSHTSQYLCASSVRGTGELFFGEGSRLTVL.

V is TRBV28 and J is TRBJ2-3; D possibly corresponds to TRBD2 (6 bases). The CDR3 has 13 residues. Germline V gives CDR1 MDHEN, CDR2 SYDVKM. V lost 7 bases, J lost 6 bases, and 14 bases lay in between. The CDR3 bases are TGTGCCAGCATGGCGGGACGGGGGGATACGCAGTATTTT. Its translation is CASMAGRGDTQYF.

The V gene is TRBV29-1, the J gene TRBJ2-7; 9 bases map to TRBD1. J was trimmed by 0 bases and V by 6 bases; bases with no gene match: 6. The CDR3 length is 14 residues. Looked up from germline, CDR1 is SQVTM and CDR2 is ANQGSEA. CDR3 DNA: TGCAGCGTAGGACCGGGACAGGGCTCCTACGAGCAGTACTTC. Amino acid sequence: CSVGPGQGSYEQYF.

The chain is built from TRBV7-9 and TRBJ1-2, with a possible D match to TRBD1 (5 bases). This CDR3 has 15 amino acids. Germline-derived CDR1 and CDR2 are SEHNR and FQNEAQ (reference sequence). V was pared by 5 bases and J by 0 bases, with 13 bases between. CDR3 nucleotides: TGTGCCAGCAGCCCCGGGACTTTTTCTAACTATGGCTACACCTTC. Translating it yields CASSPGTFSNYGYTF.

This clone was observed a single time. The CDR3 DNA is TGTGCCTGGAGAAAGACTAGCGGTTTCTACAATGAGCAGTTCTTC. Protein sequence: CAWRKTSGFYNEQFF. The rearrangement uses TRBV30 and TRBJ2-1; the match to TRBD2 covers 9 bases. The J segment lost 3 bases and the V segment lost 3 bases, leaving 6 bases of the junction unmatched. Germline loops: CDR1 GTSNPN, CDR2 SVGIG (reference sequence). The CDR3 has 15 residues. Full variable domain (remainder filled in from reference TRBV30 and TRBJ2-1): SQTIHQWPATLVQPVGSPLSLECTVEGTSNPNLYWYRQAAGRGLQLLFYSVGIGQISSEVPQNLSASRPQDRQFILSSKKLLLSDSGFYLCAWRKTSGFYNEQFFGPGTRLTVL.

The chain employs TRBV4-1 and TRBJ2-1; D gene unclear. Germline CDR1 reads MGHRA; CDR2 reads YSYEKL. The CDR3 extends over 13 amino acids. V lost 3 bases and J lost 5, with 8 bases in between. The CDR3 is CASSHALHNEQFF. CDR3 DNA: TGCGCCAGCAGCCATGCACTACACAATGAGCAGTTCTTC.

This clone was detected only a few times. The chain couples TRBV5-4 to TRBJ2-7, with D perhaps TRBD2 (5 bases). Trimming removed 0 bases at V and 1 base at J, with 8 bases between. The germline V gene has CDR1 SGHNT and CDR2 YYREEE (reference sequence). CDR3 size: 14 residues. CDR3 in amino acids: CASSLASGSYEQYF. In nucleotides, the CDR3 is TGTGCCAGCAGCTTGGCCAGCGGATCCTACGAGCAGTACTTC.

J is TRBJ2-1 and V is TRBV5-4; TRBD1 agrees at 7 bases. After removal of 4 bases from V and 5 bases from J, the junction contained 12 bases not matched to a gene. The CDR3 totals 16 residues. Germline V gives CDR1 SGHNT, CDR2 YYREEE (reference sequence). CDR3 loop: CASSPYRPGQHNEQFF. CDR3 nucleotide sequence: TGTGCCAGCAGCCCCTATCGCCCGGGACAGCACAATGAGCAGTTCTTC.

This chain connects TRBV4-1 to TRBJ1-2, with D possibly TRBD1 on 6 matching bases. Germline values: CDR1 MGHRA, CDR2 YSYEKL. This CDR3 has 16 residues. The V end lost 1 base, the J end lost 4 bases, and 16 bases lay between the germline ends. CDR3 protein: CASSQVGAGGSYGYTF. The CDR3 DNA is TGCGCCAGCAGCCAAGTGGGGGCGGGGGGATCCTATGGCTACACCTTC.

The J gene is TRBJ2-5, the V gene TRBV11-3; tentative D call: TRBD2 (6 bases). Germline V gene data show CDR1 as SGHNT and CDR2 as YENEEA. V gave up 1 base and J gave up 4 bases, with 7 bases separating them. This CDR3 region has 13 residues. CDR3 in amino acids: CASSLGLGETQYF. In DNA form, the CDR3 reads TGTGCCAGCAGCTTAGGACTAGGAGAGACCCAGTACTTC.

This chain connects TRBV28 to TRBJ2-7; D might be TRBD1 (5 bases). This CDR3 spans 14 amino acids. V shed 6 bases and J shed 2 bases, with 14 bases lying between them. Germline V gene data show CDR1 as MDHEN and CDR2 as SYDVKM. The CDR3 loop is CASSVAGQAYEQYF. The CDR3 DNA is TGTGCCAGCAGCGTGGCAGGGCAAGCCTACGAGCAGTACTTC. Full variable domain (missing parts from reference TRBV28 and TRBJ2-7): DVKVTQSSRYLVKRTGEKVFLECVQDMDHENMFWYRQDPGLGLRLIYFSYDVKMKEKGDIPEGYSVSREKKERFSLILESASTNQTSMYLCASSVAGQAYEQYFGPGTRLTVT.

The chain recombines TRBV11-2 with TRBJ2-7; 11 bases are a match to TRBD1. From germline, CDR1 is SGHAT and CDR2 FQNNGV. V lost 4 bases, J lost 3 bases, and 5 bases stayed unmatched. The CDR3 totals 15 residues. The CDR3 DNA sequence: TGTGCCAGCAGCTCCACCGGGACAGGGGGCTACGAGCAGTACTTC. It codes for CASSSTGTGGYEQYF.

The gene calls are TRBV7-8 and TRBJ1-2, with D uncertain. Germline CDR1 SGHVS, CDR2 FQNEAQ. Trimming took 2 bases from V and 8 from J, leaving 12 bases between them. This CDR3 comprises 13 residues. The CDR3 loop is CASSLFAGNGYTF. DNA of the CDR3: TGTGCCAGCAGCTTATTCGCGGGGAACGGCTACACCTTC.

The CDR3 DNA reads TGTGCCAGCAGTTTGTTTAGCCTCAATCAGCCCCAGCATTTT. Translated, it gives CASSLFSLNQPQHF. The chain carries TRBV28 and TRBJ1-5, with no clear D. The CDR3 is 14 residues long. Germline V lookup: CDR1 MDHEN, CDR2 SYDVKM. V gave up 3 bases and J gave up 3 bases, with 9 bases separating them.